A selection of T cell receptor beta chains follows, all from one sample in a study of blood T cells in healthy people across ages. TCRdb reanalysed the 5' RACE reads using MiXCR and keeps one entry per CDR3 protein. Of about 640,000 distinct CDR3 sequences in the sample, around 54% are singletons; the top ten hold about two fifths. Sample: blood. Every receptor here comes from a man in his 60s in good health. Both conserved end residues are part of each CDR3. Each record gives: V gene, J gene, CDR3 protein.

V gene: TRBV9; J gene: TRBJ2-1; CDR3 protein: CASSVGSISYNEQFF
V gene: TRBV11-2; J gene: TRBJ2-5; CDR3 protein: CASKQGTSEETQYF
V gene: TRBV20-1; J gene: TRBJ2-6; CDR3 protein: CSANRAGANVLTF
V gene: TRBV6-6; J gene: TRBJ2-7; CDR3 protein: CASSYVTDGLTPLEQYF
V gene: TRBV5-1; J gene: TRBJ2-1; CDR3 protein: CASSFAGTSYNEQFF
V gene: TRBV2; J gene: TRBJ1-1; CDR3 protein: CASGQALNTEAFF
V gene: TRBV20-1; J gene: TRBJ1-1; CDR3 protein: CSAPGINTEAFF
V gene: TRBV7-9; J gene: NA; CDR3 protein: CASSLHYNEQYF
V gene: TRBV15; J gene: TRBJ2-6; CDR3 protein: CATSRDPGTGANVLTF
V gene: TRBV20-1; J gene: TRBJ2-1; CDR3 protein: CSARGQVTSYNEQFF
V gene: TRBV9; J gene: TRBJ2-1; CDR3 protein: CASSVGADGGISYNEQFF
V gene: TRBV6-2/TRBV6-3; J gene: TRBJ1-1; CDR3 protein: CASSYSRGHHTEAFF
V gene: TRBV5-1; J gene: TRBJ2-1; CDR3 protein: CASSLAVGGNEQFF
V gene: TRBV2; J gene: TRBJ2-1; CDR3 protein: CASSGAGNEQFF
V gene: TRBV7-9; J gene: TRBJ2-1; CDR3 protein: CASGRLVQDNEQFF
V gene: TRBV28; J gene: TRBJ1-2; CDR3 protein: CASSFGHSYGYTF
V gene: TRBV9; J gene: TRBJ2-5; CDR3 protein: CASPSELAGRQETQYF
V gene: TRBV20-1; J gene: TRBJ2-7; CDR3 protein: CSASGTSGGPSYEQYF
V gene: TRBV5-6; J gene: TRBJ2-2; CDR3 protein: CASSVDLQAGELFF
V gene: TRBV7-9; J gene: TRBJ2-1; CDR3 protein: CASSPYLAGGSYNEQFF
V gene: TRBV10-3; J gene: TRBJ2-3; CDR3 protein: CAISLGQGTYGTDTQYF
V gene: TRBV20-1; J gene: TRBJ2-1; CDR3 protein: CSAKSRGGAGNEQFF
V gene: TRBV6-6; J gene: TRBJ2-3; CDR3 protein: CASKASLARTDTQYF
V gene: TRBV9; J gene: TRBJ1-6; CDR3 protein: CASSVAGEHSPLHF
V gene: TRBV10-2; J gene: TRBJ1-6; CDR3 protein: CASSNGSRSPLHF
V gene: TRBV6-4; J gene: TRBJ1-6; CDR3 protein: CASSDSRVSPLHF
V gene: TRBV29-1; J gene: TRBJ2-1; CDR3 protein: CSVGTGGLRNEQFF
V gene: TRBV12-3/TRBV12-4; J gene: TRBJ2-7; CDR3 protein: CASTNRVLGEQYF
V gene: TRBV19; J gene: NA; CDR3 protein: CASSPGGGVNIQYF
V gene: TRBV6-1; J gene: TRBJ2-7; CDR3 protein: CASSEGDYPPTYEQYF
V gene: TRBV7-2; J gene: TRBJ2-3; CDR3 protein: CASSLEVAAGTDTQYF
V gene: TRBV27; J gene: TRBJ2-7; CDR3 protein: CASSSSTGSSYEQYF
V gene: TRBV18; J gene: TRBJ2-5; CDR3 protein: CASSPMQQETQYF
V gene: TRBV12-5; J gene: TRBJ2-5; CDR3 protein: CASGQSGQGRETQYF
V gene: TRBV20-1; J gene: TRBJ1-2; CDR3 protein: CSARGRDSSGYGYTF
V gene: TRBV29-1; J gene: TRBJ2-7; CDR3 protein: CSVRSRTATYEQYF
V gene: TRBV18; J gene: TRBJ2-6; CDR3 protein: CASSPISSGANVLTF
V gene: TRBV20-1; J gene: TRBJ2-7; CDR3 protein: CSATREGPSYEQYF
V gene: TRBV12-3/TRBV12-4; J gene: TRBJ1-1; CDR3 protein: CASSLRALGEAFF
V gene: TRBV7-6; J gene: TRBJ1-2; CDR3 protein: CASSPVDGYGYTF
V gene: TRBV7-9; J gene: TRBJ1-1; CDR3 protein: CASSLSGTSNTEAFF
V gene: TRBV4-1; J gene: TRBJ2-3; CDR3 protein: CASSQWTSSTDTQYF
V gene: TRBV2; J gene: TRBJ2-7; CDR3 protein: CASRTGAYEQYF
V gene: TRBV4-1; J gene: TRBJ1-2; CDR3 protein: CASSRGPTSPSNYGYTF
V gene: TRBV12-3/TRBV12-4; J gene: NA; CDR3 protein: CASSSAQNRGETQYF
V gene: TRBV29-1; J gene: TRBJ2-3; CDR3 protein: CSVEAGTPGDTQYF
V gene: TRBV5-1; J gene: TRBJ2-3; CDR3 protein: CASSASPIPSTDTQYF
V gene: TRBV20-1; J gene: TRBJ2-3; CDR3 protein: CSAAEGLSLAGAGDTQYF